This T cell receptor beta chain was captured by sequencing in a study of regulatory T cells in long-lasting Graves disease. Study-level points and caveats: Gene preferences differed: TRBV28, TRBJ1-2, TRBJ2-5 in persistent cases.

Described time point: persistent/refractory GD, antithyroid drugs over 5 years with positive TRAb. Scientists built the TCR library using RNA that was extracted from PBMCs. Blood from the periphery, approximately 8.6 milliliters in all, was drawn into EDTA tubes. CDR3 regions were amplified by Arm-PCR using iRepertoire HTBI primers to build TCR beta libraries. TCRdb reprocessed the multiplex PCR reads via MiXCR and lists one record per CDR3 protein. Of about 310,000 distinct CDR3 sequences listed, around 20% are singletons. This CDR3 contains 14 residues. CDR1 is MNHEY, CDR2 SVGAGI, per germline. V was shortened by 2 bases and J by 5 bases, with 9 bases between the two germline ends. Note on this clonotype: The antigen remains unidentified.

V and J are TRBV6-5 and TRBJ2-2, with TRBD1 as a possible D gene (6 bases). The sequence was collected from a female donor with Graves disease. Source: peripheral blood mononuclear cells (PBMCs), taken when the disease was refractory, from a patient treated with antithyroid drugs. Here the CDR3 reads CASSYQGWTGELFF. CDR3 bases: TGTGCCAGCAGTTACCAGGGGTGGACCGGGGAGCTGTTTTTT.